The TCR beta chain under discussion was sequenced for a study of CD4 T cells in relation to SARS-CoV-2 and coronaviruses. Generated by immunoSEQ multiplex PCR, the TCRdb table keeps only in-frame clones and is missing some. The data show around 34,000 clones, over 75% seen once. Trimming cost V 0 bases and J 5 bases; bases outside gene matches: 1. Germline CDR1 is SGHRS and CDR2 is YFSETQ. This CDR3 comprises 14 residues. Comments on this clone: Its matching antigen is unknown.

This TCR came from an adult with COVID-19. Source material: memory CD4+ T cells from PBMCs, cultured in vitro. The chain employs TRBV5-1 and TRBJ1-5, with 8 bases aligning to TRBD1. For the CDR3, the DNA is TGCGCCAGCAGCTTGGCAGGGGGCGATCAGCCCCAGCATTTT. Its translation is CASSLAGGDQPQHF.